The 12 T cell receptor beta chains below all came from one sample that was sequenced in a study of regulatory T cells in long-lasting Graves disease (TCRdb year 2021). Library prep was done by multiplex PCR. TCRdb names Illumina HiSeq 4000 as the instrument used. To build TCR beta libraries, CDR3 regions were amplified by Arm-PCR using iRepertoire HTBI primers. In TCRdb, the public reads were trimmed at Q25 with fastp and aligned with MiXCR, with productive beta chains retained. Duplicate CDR3 protein sequences are folded into a single record with the most common DNA and genes. Across this sample there are 500,000 or so distinct CDR3 sequences, with approximately 14% seen only once. The top ten clones comprise approximately 15% of the sample. In the paper's terms, the time point label means: newly diagnosed GD, antithyroid drugs for less than 3 months. For both TCR sequencing and RNA sequencing, RNA was extracted from PBMCs using TRIzol.

This sample also appeared in a second study, on T cells in Graves' hyperthyroidism and ophthalmopathy.

Source: peripheral blood mononuclear cells (PBMCs), taken at new diagnosis, from a patient treated with antithyroid drugs. The receptors were sampled from a woman in her fifties or sixties with Graves disease. Donor details come from another sample of the same person, matched by shared clones.

The sample holds a few counts of this clonotype. This rearrangement joins TRBV11-2 to TRBJ1-1; D call uncertain. The CDR3 loop spans 12 amino acids. Looked up from germline, CDR1 is SGHAT and CDR2 is FQNNGV. V was clipped by 1 base and J by 11 bases, with 11 bases between them. This chain's CDR3 is CASSLGFLEAFF. The CDR3 nucleotides read TGTGCCAGCAGCTTAGGGTTCCTAGAGGCTTTCTTT.

V and J are TRBV19 and TRBJ2-1; TRBD2 matches 8 bases. The V gene's germline CDR1 is LNHDA and CDR2 SQIVND (reference sequence). The CDR3 is 16 residues long. Germline trimming cut 0 bases from V and 4 bases from J; bases unmatched to any gene: 5. The DNA for the CDR3 is TGTGCCAGTAGTATAGACGCTAGCGGGCCTTACAATGAGCAGTTCTTC. Protein sequence: CASSIDASGPYNEQFF.

The V call is TRBV7-9, the J call TRBJ2-7; D tentatively fits TRBD1 or TRBD2 (5 bases each). CDR1 and CDR2 (germline): SEHNR, FQNEAQ (reference sequence). The CDR3 runs to 15 residues. Trimming removed 5 bases from V and 0 bases from J, with 14 bases in between. The CDR3 here is CASSLGTVFSYEQYF. The CDR3 DNA follows: TGTGCCAGCAGCCTCGGGACGGTATTCTCCTACGAGCAGTACTTC. Looking up the rest from reference TRBV7-9 and TRBJ2-7 gives the full variable domain: DTGVSQNPRHKITKRGQNVTFRCDPISEHNRLYWYRQTLGQGPEFLTYFQNEAQLEKSRLLSDRFSAERPKGSFSTLEIQRTEQGDSAMYLCASSLGTVFSYEQYFGPGTRLTVT.

The table lists this clonotype with many counts. The chain employs TRBV6-1 and TRBJ1-3; 9 bases are shared with TRBD1. The germline gives CDR1 MNHNS, CDR2 SASEGT. The CDR3 covers 15 residues. V trimming: 6 bases; J trimming: 4 bases; junction bases outside the gene matches: 7. The CDR3: CASRFDRGKGNTIYF. CDR3 coding DNA: TGTGCCAGCAGGTTCGACAGGGGGAAAGGAAACACCATATATTTT.

This clonotype has ten or more counts. The junction shows a germline mismatch at one end, possibly a read error. The chain employs TRBV7-9 and TRBJ2-7; possible D gene TRBD1, 6 bases. This CDR3 has 15 amino acids. Germline V gene sequence: CDR1 SEHNR, CDR2 FQNEAQ (reference sequence). CDR3 bases: TGCGCCAGCAGCCAATTACAGGGTAGCTCCTACGAGCAGTACTTC. Translation: CASSQLQGSSYEQYF.

The sample holds many counts of this clonotype. The chain carries TRBV3-1 and TRBJ2-7, with 7 bases matching TRBD1. CDR1 is LGHDT, CDR2 YNNKEL, per germline (reference sequence). The CDR3 length is 15 residues. The V and J ends lost 3 bases and 7 bases, in that order; junction bases with no gene match: 12. The CDR3 sequence is CASSQNRQGRTEQYF. The CDR3 DNA reads as TGTGCCAGCAGCCAGAACAGACAGGGTAGGACGGAGCAGTACTTC.

The chain is built from TRBV7-2 and TRBJ2-7; TRBD2 matches at 9 bases. CDR1 and CDR2 from the germline V gene are SGHTA and FQGNSA. The CDR3 sequence is 15 residues long. Unmatched junction bases numbered 7, after V lost 5 bases and J lost 2 bases. The CDR3 spells CASSRKREVTYEQYF. The CDR3 bases are TGTGCCAGCAGCAGGAAGCGGGAGGTAACCTACGAGCAGTACTTC.

This sequence joins TRBV5-5 and TRBJ2-3; no clear D. Germline V CDR1 and CDR2: SGHKS, YYEKEE (reference sequence). V was shortened by 6 bases and J by 0 bases, with 8 bases between the two germline ends. The CDR3 has 13 residues. CDR3 bases: TGTGCCAGCATGCGACCGAGCACAGATACGCAGTATTTT. It specifies CASMRPSTDTQYF.

The rearrangement uses TRBV27 and TRBJ2-7; D not resolved. The germline V gene encodes CDR1 MNHEY and CDR2 SMNVEV (reference sequence). CDR3 size: 12 residues. Trimming left V 10 bases short and J 0 bases short, with 10 bases between. CDR3: CAIGSGSYEQYF. The CDR3 DNA sequence: TGTGCCATCGGATCCGGCTCCTACGAGCAGTACTTC.

Ten or more counts support this clonotype. This chain uses TRBV10-3 with TRBJ2-1, with 8 bases identical to TRBD1. The germline CDR1 and CDR2 sequences are ENHRY and SYGVKD. The J segment lost 6 bases and the V segment lost 6 bases, leaving 7 bases of the junction unmatched. The CDR3 covers 14 residues. CDR3 sequence: CAISSGQGRNEQFF. CDR3 DNA: TGTGCCATCAGCTCCGGACAGGGCCGCAATGAGCAGTTCTTC.

The chain has TRBV5-1 and TRBJ2-5, with unresolved D. Germline V lookup: CDR1 SGHRS, CDR2 YFSETQ. The CDR3 runs to 14 residues. V lost 0 bases and J 5 bases, leaving 11 bases between the germline ends. CDR3 loop: CASSLGRRRETQYF. CDR3 nucleotides: TGCGCCAGCAGCTTGGGACGGCGAAGGGAGACCCAGTACTTC. Variable domain in full (rest from reference TRBV5-1 and TRBJ2-5): KAGVTQTPRYLIKTRGQQVTLSCSPISGHRSVSWYQQTPGQGLQFLFEYFSETQRNKGNFPGRFSGRQFSNSRSEMNVSTLELGDSALYLCASSLGRRRETQYFGPGTRLLVL.

J is TRBJ2-3 and V is TRBV7-2; 11 bases are a match to TRBD2. CDR1 is SGHTA, CDR2 FQGNSA, per germline. Losses at the gene ends were 2 bases for V and 4 bases for J; bases not matched to a gene: 11. The CDR3 is 18 residues long. The CDR3 loop reads CASSLMSGLAGGADTQYF. As DNA, the CDR3 is TGTGCCAGCAGCTTAATGAGTGGGCTAGCGGGAGGAGCAGATACGCAGTATTTT.